These T cell receptor beta chains were read from a single sample in a study of blood T cell repertoires in COVID-19. TCRdb's table, derived via immunoSEQ multiplex PCR, lists solely in-frame clones and lacks some. The sample consists of about 110,000 clones, roughly 85% of them appearing once. Sequencing input: peripheral blood. The receptors come from a woman aged 55-75 years with acute or convalescent COVID-19. Both conserved end residues are part of each CDR3. The order of the fields is D gene, clone size, V gene, J gene, CDR3 DNA, CDR3 protein. A D gene is named only where the DNA matches it firmly. Clone size appears in some rows only: once, few, many, or a class for an expanded clone.

d_call: TRBD1; clone_size: once; v_call: TRBV28; j_call: TRBJ1-1; cdr3_nt: TGTGCCAGCAGCGCAGCAGGGGGGAACACTGAAGCTTTCTTT; cdr3_aa: CASSAAGGNTEAFF
d_call: TRBD1; clone_size: .; v_call: TRBV19; j_call: TRBJ1-1; cdr3_nt: TGTGCCAGTAAGGAGGACAGGGCGGAGAACACTGAAGCTTTCTTT; cdr3_aa: CASKEDRAENTEAFF
d_call: .; clone_size: .; v_call: TRBV20-1; j_call: TRBJ1-2; cdr3_nt: TGCACCACCGGGGAGGGCGGTGGCTACACCTTC; cdr3_aa: CTTGEGGGYTF
d_call: .; clone_size: .; v_call: TRBV15; j_call: TRBJ2-7; cdr3_nt: TGTGCCACCAGCAGTGATACCTACTACGAGCAGTACTTC; cdr3_aa: CATSSDTYYEQYF
d_call: .; clone_size: .; v_call: TRBV20-1; j_call: TRBJ2-1; cdr3_nt: TGCAGTGCTGAGGACTTGGGGGAGCAGTTCTTC; cdr3_aa: CSAEDLGEQFF
d_call: .; clone_size: few; v_call: TRBV5-1; j_call: TRBJ1-1; cdr3_nt: TGCGCCAGCAGCTTGGGACAGGAAGCTTTCTTT; cdr3_aa: CASSLGQEAFF
d_call: .; clone_size: .; v_call: TRBV2; j_call: TRBJ2-1; cdr3_nt: TGTGCCAGCAGTCCGGGGAGCTACAATGAGCAGTTCTTC; cdr3_aa: CASSPGSYNEQFF
d_call: .; clone_size: .; v_call: TRBV28; j_call: TRBJ2-1; cdr3_nt: TGTGCCGTTTCCTACTACAATGAGCAGTTCTTC; cdr3_aa: CAVSYYNEQFF
d_call: .; clone_size: .; v_call: TRBV4-3; j_call: TRBJ2-7; cdr3_nt: TGCGCCAGCAGCCTCTCAACGGAGAGGGCTTACGAGCAGTACTTC; cdr3_aa: CASSLSTERAYEQYF
d_call: .; clone_size: .; v_call: TRBV5-5; j_call: TRBJ2-1; cdr3_nt: TGTGCCAGCAGCCTGGGACTGATGAGCTCCTACAATGAGCAGTTCTTC; cdr3_aa: CASSLGLMSSYNEQFF
d_call: TRBD1; clone_size: .; v_call: TRBV2; j_call: TRBJ1-4; cdr3_nt: TGTGCCAGCAGGCCGATGTCGGGACAGACAGAAAAACTGTTTTTT; cdr3_aa: CASRPMSGQTEKLFF
d_call: .; clone_size: .; v_call: TRBV7-9; j_call: TRBJ1-6; cdr3_nt: TGTGCCAGCAGCGACACCGGGGGGCTTCTTTCACCCCTCCACTTT; cdr3_aa: CASSDTGGLLSPLHF
d_call: .; clone_size: .; v_call: TRBV27; j_call: TRBJ2-3; cdr3_nt: TGTGCCAGCAGCGATAGACCAGGGGTCAGTGGGGATACGCAGTATTTT; cdr3_aa: CASSDRPGVSGDTQYF
d_call: .; clone_size: .; v_call: TRBV21-1; j_call: TRBJ1-5; cdr3_nt: TGTGCCAGCAAGATTCAACATCGAAGGGACATTTGGGCCCAGCATTTT; cdr3_aa: CASKIQHRRDIWAQHF
d_call: .; clone_size: once; v_call: TRBV2; j_call: TRBJ2-5; cdr3_nt: TGTGCAGGGAGGGCAGGGGCACTTAGGGGAGAGACCCAGTACTTC; cdr3_aa: CAGRAGALRGETQYF
d_call: .; clone_size: .; v_call: TRBV10-1; j_call: TRBJ2-2; cdr3_nt: TGCGCCAGCAGTGCCGACCGATCTAGCACCGGGGAGCTGTTTTTT; cdr3_aa: CASSADRSSTGELFF
d_call: .; clone_size: .; v_call: TRBV28; j_call: TRBJ1-5; cdr3_nt: TGTGCCAGCATTGCCTCAAGGGGTCAGCCCCAGCATTTT; cdr3_aa: CASIASRGQPQHF
d_call: .; clone_size: .; v_call: TRBV18; j_call: TRBJ2-7; cdr3_nt: TGTGCCAGCTCAACGAATGTGGGGGGTGGCTACGAGCAGTACTTC; cdr3_aa: CASSTNVGGGYEQYF
d_call: .; clone_size: .; v_call: TRBV4-1; j_call: TRBJ2-3; cdr3_nt: TGCGCCAGCAGCCAAGTACGGGACTCCCCAGTCACGCAGTATTTT; cdr3_aa: CASSQVRDSPVTQYF
d_call: TRBD1; clone_size: .; v_call: TRBV28; j_call: TRBJ1-1; cdr3_nt: TGTGCCAGCAGTTTCGGGGACAGTGAAGCTTTCTTT; cdr3_aa: CASSFGDSEAFF
d_call: .; clone_size: .; v_call: TRBV5-1; j_call: TRBJ1-5; cdr3_nt: TGCGCCAGCAGCTTGGAAGGGGTTGGACAGCCCCAGCATTTT; cdr3_aa: CASSLEGVGQPQHF
d_call: .; clone_size: few; v_call: TRBV4-2; j_call: TRBJ2-7; cdr3_nt: TGTGCCAGCAGCCAGGGCAGCGGCGAGCAGTACTTC; cdr3_aa: CASSQGSGEQYF
d_call: TRBD1; clone_size: .; v_call: TRBV6-5; j_call: TRBJ2-7; cdr3_nt: TGTGCCAGCAGAAAAACAGGGGATCCCTTCTACGAGCAGTACTTC; cdr3_aa: CASRKTGDPFYEQYF
d_call: TRBD2; clone_size: .; v_call: TRBV4-1; j_call: TRBJ2-1; cdr3_nt: TGCGCCAGCAGCCAGCCTAGCGGGGGCGGGAATGAGCAGTTCTTC; cdr3_aa: CASSQPSGGGNEQFF
d_call: TRBD2; clone_size: .; v_call: TRBV7-3; j_call: TRBJ2-5; cdr3_nt: TGTGCCAGCAGCTCACCGACTAGCGGCCAGGGGACCCAGTACTTC; cdr3_aa: CASSSPTSGQGTQYF
d_call: .; clone_size: .; v_call: TRBV27; j_call: TRBJ2-7; cdr3_nt: TGTGCCAGCAGTGCCCGAGGACAGACGGACTACGAGCAGTACTTC; cdr3_aa: CASSARGQTDYEQYF
d_call: TRBD2; clone_size: .; v_call: TRBV14; j_call: TRBJ2-1; cdr3_nt: TGTGCCAGCAGCAAGGGACTAGCGGGCAACCTACTTGCCAATGAGCAGTTCTTC; cdr3_aa: CASSKGLAGNLLANEQFF
d_call: .; clone_size: .; v_call: TRBV6-6; j_call: TRBJ1-1; cdr3_nt: TGTGCCAGCATAGGCGGGACTGAAGCTTTCTTT; cdr3_aa: CASIGGTEAFF
d_call: .; clone_size: medium-sized; v_call: TRBV2; j_call: TRBJ2-7; cdr3_nt: TGTGCCAGCAGTAGCGACAGGATTACCTACGAGCAGTACTTC; cdr3_aa: CASSSDRITYEQYF
d_call: .; clone_size: few; v_call: TRBV7-8; j_call: TRBJ1-1; cdr3_nt: TGTGCCAGCAACAAAGACAGAAACACTGAAGCTTTCTTT; cdr3_aa: CASNKDRNTEAFF
d_call: .; clone_size: .; v_call: TRBV6-5; j_call: TRBJ2-1; cdr3_nt: TGTGCCAGCAGTACCCCTACAGGAAATGAGCAGTTCTTC; cdr3_aa: CASSTPTGNEQFF
d_call: .; clone_size: .; v_call: TRBV6-5; j_call: TRBJ1-3; cdr3_nt: TGTGCCAGTACGACAGTTTACTCTGGAAACACCATATATTTT; cdr3_aa: CASTTVYSGNTIYF